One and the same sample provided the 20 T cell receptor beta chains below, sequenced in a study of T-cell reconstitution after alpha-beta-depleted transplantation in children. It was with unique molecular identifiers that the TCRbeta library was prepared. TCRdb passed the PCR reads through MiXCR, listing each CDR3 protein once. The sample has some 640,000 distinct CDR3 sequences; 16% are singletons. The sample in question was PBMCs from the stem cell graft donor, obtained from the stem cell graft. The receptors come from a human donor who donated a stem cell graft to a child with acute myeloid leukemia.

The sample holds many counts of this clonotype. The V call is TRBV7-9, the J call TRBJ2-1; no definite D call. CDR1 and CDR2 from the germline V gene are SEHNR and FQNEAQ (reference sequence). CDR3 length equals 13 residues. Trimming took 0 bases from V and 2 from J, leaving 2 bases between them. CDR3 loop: CASSLATYNEQFF. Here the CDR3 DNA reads TGTGCCAGCAGCTTAGCCACCTACAATGAGCAGTTCTTC.

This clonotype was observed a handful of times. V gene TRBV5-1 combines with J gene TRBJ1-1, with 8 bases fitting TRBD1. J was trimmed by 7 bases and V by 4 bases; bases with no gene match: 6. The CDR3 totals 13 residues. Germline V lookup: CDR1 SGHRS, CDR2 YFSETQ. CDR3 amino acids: CASSPGTGLEAFF. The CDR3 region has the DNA TGCGCCAGCAGCCCCGGGACAGGACTTGAAGCTTTCTTT. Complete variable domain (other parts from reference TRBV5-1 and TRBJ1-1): KAGVTQTPRYLIKTRGQQVTLSCSPISGHRSVSWYQQTPGQGLQFLFEYFSETQRNKGNFPGRFSGRQFSNSRSEMNVSTLELGDSALYLCASSPGTGLEAFFGQGTRLTVV.

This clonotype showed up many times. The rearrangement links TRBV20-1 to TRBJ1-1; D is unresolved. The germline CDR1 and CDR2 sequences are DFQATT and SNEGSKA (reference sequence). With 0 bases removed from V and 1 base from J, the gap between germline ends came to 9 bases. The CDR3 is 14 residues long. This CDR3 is CSARDLAANTEAFF. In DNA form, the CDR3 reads TGCAGTGCTAGAGATCTCGCAGCGAACACTGAAGCTTTCTTT.

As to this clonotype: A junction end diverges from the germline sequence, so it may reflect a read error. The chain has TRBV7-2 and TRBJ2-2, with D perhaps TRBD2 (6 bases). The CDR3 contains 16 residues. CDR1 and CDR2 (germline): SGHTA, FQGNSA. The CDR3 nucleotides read TGTGCCGGCAGCTTAGTCTTCGGGACTAACACCGGGGAGCTGTTTTTT. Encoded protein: CAGSLVFGTNTGELFF.

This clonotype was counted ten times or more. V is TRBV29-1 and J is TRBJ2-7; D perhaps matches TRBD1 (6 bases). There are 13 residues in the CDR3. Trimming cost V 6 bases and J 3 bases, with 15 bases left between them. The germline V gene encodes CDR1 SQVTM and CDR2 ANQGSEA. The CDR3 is CSVRRTEGYEQYF. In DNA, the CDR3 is TGCAGCGTGAGACGGACAGAGGGCTACGAGCAGTACTTC.

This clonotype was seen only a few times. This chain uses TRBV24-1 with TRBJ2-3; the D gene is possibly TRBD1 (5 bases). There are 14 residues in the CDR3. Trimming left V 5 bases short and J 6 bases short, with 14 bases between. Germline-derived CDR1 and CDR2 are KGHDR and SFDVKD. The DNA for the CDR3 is TGTGCCACCAGTGGCAGGGATGTTCAGGATACGCAGTATTTT. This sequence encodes CATSGRDVQDTQYF.

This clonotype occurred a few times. Written as DNA, the CDR3 is TGTGCAAGTCGCTTAGCAGCAAATCAGCCCCAGCATTTT. The encoded protein is CASRLAANQPQHF. J is TRBJ1-5 and V is TRBV12-2. TRBV12-2 corresponds to a pseudogene. This CDR3 contains 13 residues.

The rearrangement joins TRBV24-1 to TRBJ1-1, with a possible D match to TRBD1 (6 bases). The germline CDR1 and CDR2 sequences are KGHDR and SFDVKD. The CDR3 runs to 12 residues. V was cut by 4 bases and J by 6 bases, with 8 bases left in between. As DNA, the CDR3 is TGTGCCACCAGTGAGCAGGGGTCTGAAGCTTTCTTT. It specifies CATSEQGSEAFF.

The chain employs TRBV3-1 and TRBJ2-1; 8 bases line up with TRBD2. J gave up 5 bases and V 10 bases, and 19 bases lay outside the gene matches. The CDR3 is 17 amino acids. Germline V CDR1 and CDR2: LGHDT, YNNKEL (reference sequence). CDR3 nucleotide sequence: TGTGCCACCGAAAGACGGGGGGGCCTGAATGGGAACAATGAGCAGTTCTTC. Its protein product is CATERRGGLNGNNEQFF.

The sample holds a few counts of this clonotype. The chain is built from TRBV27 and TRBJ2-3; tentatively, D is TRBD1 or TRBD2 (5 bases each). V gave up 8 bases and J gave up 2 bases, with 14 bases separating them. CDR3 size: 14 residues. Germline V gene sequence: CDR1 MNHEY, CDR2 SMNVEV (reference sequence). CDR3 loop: CASSIRGPTDTQYF. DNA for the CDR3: TGTGCCAGCTCCATTCGGGGACCCACAGATACGCAGTATTTT.

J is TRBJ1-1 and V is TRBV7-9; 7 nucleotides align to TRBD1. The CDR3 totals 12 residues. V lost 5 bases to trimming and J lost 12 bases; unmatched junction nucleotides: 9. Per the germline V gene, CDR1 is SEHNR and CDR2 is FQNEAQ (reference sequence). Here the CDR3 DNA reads TGTGCCAGCAGCCCGCAACAGGGGAGGCCTTTCTTT. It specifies CASSPQQGRPFF.

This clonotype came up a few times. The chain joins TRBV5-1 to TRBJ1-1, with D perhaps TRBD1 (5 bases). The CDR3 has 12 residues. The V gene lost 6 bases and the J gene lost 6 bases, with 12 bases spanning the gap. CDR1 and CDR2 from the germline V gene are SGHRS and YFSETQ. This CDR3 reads CASTGGGAEAFF. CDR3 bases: TGCGCCAGCACTGGGGGGGGAGCTGAAGCTTTCTTT.

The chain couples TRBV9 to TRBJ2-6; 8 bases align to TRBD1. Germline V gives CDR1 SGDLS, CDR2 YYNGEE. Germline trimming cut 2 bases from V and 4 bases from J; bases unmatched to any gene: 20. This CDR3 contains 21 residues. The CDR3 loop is CASSVRVPGTGHLPGANVLTF. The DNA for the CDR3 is TGTGCCAGCAGCGTTCGCGTACCCGGGACAGGCCACCTTCCAGGGGCCAACGTCCTGACTTTC.

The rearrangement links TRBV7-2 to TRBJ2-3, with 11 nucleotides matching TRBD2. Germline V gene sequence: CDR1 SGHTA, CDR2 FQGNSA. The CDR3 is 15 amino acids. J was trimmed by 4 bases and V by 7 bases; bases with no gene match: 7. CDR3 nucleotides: TGTGCCAGCACCGCTTTAGCGGGGGGGGCAGATACGCAGTATTTT. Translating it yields CASTALAGGADTQYF.

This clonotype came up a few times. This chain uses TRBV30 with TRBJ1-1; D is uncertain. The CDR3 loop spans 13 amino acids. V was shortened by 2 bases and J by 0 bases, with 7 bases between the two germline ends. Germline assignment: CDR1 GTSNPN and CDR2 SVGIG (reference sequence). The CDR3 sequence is CAWSSLMNTEAFF. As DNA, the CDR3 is TGTGCCTGGAGTAGTCTTATGAACACTGAAGCTTTCTTT.

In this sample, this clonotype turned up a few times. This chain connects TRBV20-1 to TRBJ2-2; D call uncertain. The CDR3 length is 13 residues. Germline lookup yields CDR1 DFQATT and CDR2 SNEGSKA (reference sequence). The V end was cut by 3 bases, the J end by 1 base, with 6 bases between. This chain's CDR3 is CSARWQNTGELFF. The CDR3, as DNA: TGCAGTGCTAGGTGGCAGAACACCGGGGAGCTGTTTTTT.

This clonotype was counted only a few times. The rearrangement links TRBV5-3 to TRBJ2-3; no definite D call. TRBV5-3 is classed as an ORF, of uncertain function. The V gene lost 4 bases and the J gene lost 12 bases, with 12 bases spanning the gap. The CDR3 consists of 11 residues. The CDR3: CARSLTVPQYF. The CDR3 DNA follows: TGTGCCAGAAGCCTGACTGTTCCTCAGTATTTT.

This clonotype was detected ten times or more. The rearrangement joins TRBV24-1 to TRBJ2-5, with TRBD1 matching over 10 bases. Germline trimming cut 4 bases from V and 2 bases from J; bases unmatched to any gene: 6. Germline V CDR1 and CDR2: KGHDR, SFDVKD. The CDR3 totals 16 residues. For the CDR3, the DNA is TGTGCCACCAGTGACCTGACAGGGGGCAATCAAGAGACCCAGTACTTC. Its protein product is CATSDLTGGNQETQYF.

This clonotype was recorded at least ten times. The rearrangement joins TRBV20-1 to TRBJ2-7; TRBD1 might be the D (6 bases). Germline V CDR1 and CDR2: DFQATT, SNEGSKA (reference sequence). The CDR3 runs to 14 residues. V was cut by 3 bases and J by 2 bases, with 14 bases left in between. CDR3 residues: CSASARGPTYEQYV. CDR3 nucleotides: TGCAGTGCTAGTGCCAGGGGCCCTACCTACGAGCAGTACGTC.

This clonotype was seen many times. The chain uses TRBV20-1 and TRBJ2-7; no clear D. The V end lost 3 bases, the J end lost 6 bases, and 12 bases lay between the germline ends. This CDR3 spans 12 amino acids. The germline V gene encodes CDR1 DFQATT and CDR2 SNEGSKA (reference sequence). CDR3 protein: CSASLSRGEQYF. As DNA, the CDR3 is TGCAGTGCTAGCCTCAGTCGAGGCGAGCAGTACTTC.